This T cell receptor (beta chain) was observed in a study of T cells in Graves' hyperthyroidism and ophthalmopathy (dated by TCRdb to the late 2010s). In terms of the full investigation: Peripheral blood samples were taken at initial diagnosis, before any treatment was given. To identify TCR V-J signatures that set the groups apart, the researchers used a discovery cohort of about a hundred patients, made up of roughly 45 with Graves' ophthalmopathy and some 56 with stable Graves' hyperthyroidism. Prospective prediction of ophthalmopathy was tested in an independent validation cohort of about 19 hyperthyroidism patients and around 16 patients who later progressed to ophthalmopathy. The 95 to 100 discovery patients were randomly split 7:3 into training and test sets. In several Graves' hyperthyroidism patients, the study also compared T-cell repertoires from thyroid tissue with T-cell repertoires from blood. After blood sampling, hyperthyroidism patients were treated with methimazole at a starting dose of 30 mg daily, and ophthalmopathy patients were treated with high-dose intravenous methylprednisolone. According to the paper, TCR Vbeta CDR3 sequencing was carried out on approximately 140 peripheral blood samples, which came from 40 to 45 ophthalmopathy, around 74 hyperthyroidism and roughly 17 progressor patients. The full study reports these points: Ophthalmopathy was separated from stable hyperthyroidism by a 13 V-J signature model, with 87.88% sensitivity and about 81% specificity obtained in cross-validation and 80%/75% obtained in testing. Sample size was not statistically predetermined, and blinding of investigators to group allocation was not performed. Blood samples also contained most of the expanded thyroid clonotypes (frequency above 0.001), which suggests that blood repertoires may reflect thyroid immune responses. In validation, the model predicted progression to ophthalmopathy with over 60% sensitivity and roughly 75% specificity, a median of around 6.6 months before onset.

Stable Graves' hyperthyroidism was defined as no progression to ophthalmopathy during 18 months of follow-up. The hyperthyroidism patients were between 18 and 65 years old and newly diagnosed, with a disease duration of less than 2 months. Patients with uncontrolled infections, other autoimmune diseases, pregnancy or lactation were excluded. Clinical symptoms, serum thyroxine and TRAb, thyroid ultrasound, and orbital computed tomography formed the basis for the diagnoses. PBMCs were isolated from 8 to 10 ml of fresh peripheral blood by Ficoll-Paque density gradient centrifugation. Total RNA was extracted with Trizol reagent, and quality was checked on an Agilent 2100 Bioanalyzer. Compared with germline, V lacks 3 bases and J lacks 7 bases; bases without a gene match: 5. The CDR3 starts with the cysteine, ends with the phenylalanine, and has 14 residues. The CDR3 DNA has 42 bases and is translated from base 1.

This clonotype occurred many times. The antigen it recognizes is unknown. The input lacks base qualities; no much larger clone sits a single base away. Amplification of TCR beta CDR3 regions was carried out from RNA transcripts. A first-round RT-PCR of the TCR CDR3 used the HTBI primer set with the Qiagen OneStep RT-PCR kit. The libraries were constructed in a second round of multiplex PCR and then size-selected and purified. Libraries were sequenced paired-end with 100 bp reads on an Illumina HiSeq2000. The published analysis was carried out like this. Raw data were processed with SOAPnuke, discarding reads with adapters, uncalled bases, mean Phred below 15, or no exact constant-primer or identifier match. High-quality paired reads were merged with COPE v1.2.5, and unique nucleotide sequences were defined as clonotypes. Clonotypes were aligned to IMGT TRBV, TRBD and TRBJ reference segments using MiTCR v1.1. The analysis included only V-J combinations with a frequency above 0.0001, which together covered about 99% of the repertoires. A TCS score was defined as the ratio between F50 (clonal expansion) and ExV (chaos), using BLOSUM62-based TCRdist between CDR3 peptides within each V-J. Welch's t-statistics and random forest reduced 500 to 650 V-J features to roughly 13, which were used in a naive Bayes classifier (R e1071). The public reads were reprocessed in TCRdb via fastp at Q25 and MiXCR, keeping in-frame beta chains. Every entry covers one CDR3 protein and lists the most common genes and DNA from its rows. The V and J calls, along with clone size, are taken from TCRdb and not from the paper's own processing. The sample table holds more than 350,000 distinct CDR3 sequences, of which 15% were seen once. Clones ranked in the top ten supply approximately 32% of the sample.

This clonotype originated in a woman aged 25-40 years with Graves' hyperthyroidism. In this chain, TRBV12-3 or TRBV12-4 is recombined with TRBJ2-2; a stretch of 7 junction bases matches TRBD2. Sample: blood. The DNA sequence is TGTGCCAGCAGTTTTAGACTAGCAAACGGGGAGCTGTTTTTT. Its protein reads: CASSFRLANGELFF.